The 5 T cell receptor beta chains presented below share a single source sample, sequenced in a study of graft-versus-host responses after intestinal transplantation. No antigen has been identified for these receptors. Method: immunoSEQ multiplex PCR; TCRdb's copy keeps in-frame clones and lacks some. Counted here are 65,000 to 85,000 clones, roughly 84% occurring once; the ten biggest clones make up 7.5% to 8.5%. Sequences were derived from unstimulated CD8+ T cells sorted from spleen or lymph node cells, sampled before transplant. The receptor source for this set is a human donor who was the organ donor for an intestinal transplant.

Only one count was recorded for this clone. The V and J genes are TRBV9 and TRBJ1-4; D unresolved. The CDR3 covers 15 residues. Between the trimmed V and J ends, which lost 0 bases and 4 bases, there was a span of 10 bases. CDR1 is SGDLS, CDR2 YYNGEE, per germline. The CDR3: CASSVGGAVNEKLFF. CDR3 in DNA: TGTGCCAGCAGCGTAGGCGGTGCCGTTAATGAAAAACTGTTTTTT.

The chain couples TRBV19 to TRBJ2-7, with D hard to call. CDR3 size: 14 residues. The V gene's germline CDR1 is LNHDA and CDR2 SQIVND (reference sequence). V was clipped by 1 base and J by 3 bases, with 10 bases between them. CDR3 loop: CASSIGPPSYEQYF. The CDR3 bases are TGTGCCAGTAGTATAGGCCCTCCCAGCTACGAGCAGTACTTC.

The V gene is TRBV19, the J gene TRBJ1-5; D gene unclear. CDR3 length: 15 residues. The V end lost 7 bases, the J end lost 4 bases, and 17 bases lay between the germline ends. Per germline, CDR1 LNHDA and CDR2 SQIVND (reference sequence). This CDR3 is CASTQDRVWNQPQHF. The CDR3 DNA reads TGTGCCAGTACCCAGGACCGTGTTTGGAATCAGCCCCAGCATTTT.

This clone was counted once. The CDR3 loop is CAWSGPLSPYEQYF. The CDR3 DNA follows: TGTGCCTGGAGTGGCCCCCTATCCCCCTACGAGCAGTACTTC. The J gene is TRBJ2-7, the V gene TRBV30, with D unclear. This CDR3 has 14 amino acids. Per germline, CDR1 GTSNPN and CDR2 SVGIG (reference sequence). The V gene lost 1 base and the J gene lost 2 bases, with 12 bases spanning the gap.

Only a few counts were recorded for this clone. CDR3 residues: CASSSGANVLTF. Here the CDR3 DNA reads TGTGCCAGCAGCTCTGGGGCCAACGTCCTGACTTTC. The genes are TRBV14 and TRBJ2-6; D is unresolved. This CDR3 region has 12 residues. V was pared by 5 bases and J by 1 base, with 0 bases between. Germline V CDR1 and CDR2: SGHDN, FVKESK.